A single sample gave rise to the 31 T cell receptor beta chains below, sequenced in a study of T-cell reconstitution after alpha-beta-depleted transplantation in children. As it was prepared, the TCRbeta library received unique molecular identifiers. TCRdb passed the PCR reads through MiXCR, listing each CDR3 protein once. The sample has some 220,000 distinct CDR3 sequences, roughly 11% seen once. The sample in question was PBMCs, obtained before TCRalphabeta/CD19-depleted stem cell transplant. These TCRs come from a child under two years old with acute myeloid leukemia, due to receive a stem cell transplant.

This clonotype was observed a handful of times. V gene TRBV7-6 combines with J gene TRBJ1-1, with unresolved D. The CDR3 sequence is 15 residues long. Germline loops: CDR1 SGHVS, CDR2 FNYEAQ. V shed 0 bases and J shed 5 bases, with 13 bases lying between them. The CDR3, as DNA: TGTGCCAGCAGCTTAGCCCTCCGGGGAGGGACTGAAGCTTTCTTT. This gives the protein CASSLALRGGTEAFF.

This clonotype was seen at least ten times. This chain connects TRBV24-1 to TRBJ2-7, with 7 bases lining up with TRBD2. The germline gives CDR1 KGHDR, CDR2 SFDVKD. V lost 2 bases, J lost 2 bases, and 5 bases stayed unmatched. The CDR3 is 15 residues long. DNA for the CDR3: TGTGCCACCAGTGATTCCAGACGGGGGGCCTACGAGCAGTACTTC. This translates into CATSDSRRGAYEQYF.

This clonotype was found many times. The rearrangement links TRBV11-3 to TRBJ2-5; TRBD1 aligns across 7 bases. The CDR3 covers 15 residues. CDR1 is SGHNT, CDR2 YENEEA, per germline. The J segment lost 2 bases and the V segment lost 4 bases, leaving 7 bases of the junction unmatched. The CDR3 DNA is TGTGCCAGCAGCTCCCTCGGGACAGATCAAGAGACCCAGTACTTC. Translation gives CASSSLGTDQETQYF.

This clonotype has a count of ten or more. V is TRBV4-2 and J is TRBJ1-5, with a tentative D call TRBD1 (6 bases). With 4 bases removed from V and 6 bases from J, the gap between germline ends came to 13 bases. Germline loops: CDR1 LGHNA, CDR2 YNFKEQ. The length of the CDR3 is 14 residues. In DNA, the CDR3 is TGTGCCAGCAGCCCAGAAGCAGGGGCTCAGCCCCAGCATTTT. Translating gives CASSPEAGAQPQHF.

This clonotype has ten or more counts. The chain carries TRBV20-1 and TRBJ2-5, with 7 bases identical to TRBD2. J was trimmed by 2 bases and V by 7 bases; bases with no gene match: 13. The CDR3 contains 15 residues. The germline gives CDR1 DFQATT, CDR2 SNEGSKA (reference sequence). The CDR3 region is CSVARREVGQETQYF. In DNA form, the CDR3 reads TGCAGTGTCGCGCGACGGGAGGTGGGTCAAGAGACCCAGTACTTC.

For this clonotype: A much larger clone sits a single nucleotide away, making a read error possible. This rearrangement joins TRBV29-1 to TRBJ2-7; D is unclear. The germline CDR1 and CDR2 sequences are SQVTM and ANQGSEA. The CDR3 extends over 12 amino acids. This CDR3 is CSVEDTGDEQSF. In nucleotides, the CDR3 is TGCAGCGTTGAAGATACGGGCGACGAGCAGTCCTTC.

The rearrangement uses TRBV7-2 and TRBJ2-1, with TRBD2 as a possible D gene (5 bases). V shed 6 bases and J shed 11 bases, with 17 bases lying between them. The CDR3 consists of 13 residues. The germline V gene encodes CDR1 SGHTA and CDR2 FQGNSA. CDR3 amino acids: CASRLNPGEKQFF. The CDR3 coding sequence is TGTGCCAGCAGGTTAAACCCTGGGGAGAAGCAGTTCTTC.

This clonotype came up many times. The chain uses TRBV3-1 and TRBJ2-7, with 7 positions matching TRBD1. Germline V gives CDR1 LGHDT, CDR2 YNNKEL (reference sequence). The V and J ends lost 5 bases and 3 bases, in that order; junction bases with no gene match: 7. This CDR3 is 14 amino acids long. The CDR3 reads CASSSGTVIYEQYF. In DNA form, the CDR3 reads TGTGCCAGCAGCTCCGGGACAGTGATCTACGAGCAGTACTTC.

CDR3 sequence: CASTTLGTSGSYEQYF. The CDR3 nucleotides read TGTGCCAGCACCACCCTGGGGACTAGCGGATCCTACGAGCAGTACTTC. The chain employs TRBV28 and TRBJ2-7; TRBD2 matches at 11 bases. J gave up 1 base and V 7 bases, and 9 bases lay outside the gene matches. In germline, CDR1 is MDHEN, CDR2 SYDVKM. CDR3 length: 16 residues.

This clonotype appeared many times. Here the CDR3 reads CSALGGGSSYEQYF. CDR3 bases: TGCAGTGCTTTAGGGGGGGGTAGCTCCTACGAGCAGTACTTC. This chain joins TRBV20-1 and TRBJ2-7; tentatively, D is TRBD2 (7 bases). Per germline, CDR1 DFQATT and CDR2 SNEGSKA (reference sequence). The CDR3 runs 14 residues. V was trimmed by 5 bases and J by 0 bases, leaving 14 bases between them.

The sample holds many counts of this clonotype. The J gene is TRBJ2-1, the V gene TRBV9; 11 bases fit TRBD2. The CDR3 spans 18 residues. Losses at the gene ends were 0 bases for V and 5 bases for J; bases not matched to a gene: 10. The germline CDR1 and CDR2 sequences are SGDLS and YYNGEE. CDR3 sequence (DNA): TGTGCCAGCAGCGTAGCAAGGGCAGGACTAGCGGGTAACAATGAGCAGTTCTTC. This encodes CASSVARAGLAGNNEQFF.

This clonotype was seen repeatedly, ten times or more. The V call is TRBV7-2, the J call TRBJ2-7; TRBD2 matches at 12 bases. The CDR3 is 14 amino acids. The V and J ends lost 7 bases and 7 bases, in that order; junction bases with no gene match: 8. CDR1 and CDR2 from the germline V gene are SGHTA and FQGNSA. Here the CDR3 DNA reads TGTGCCAGCATCGTGACTAGCGGGAGTTTTGAGCAGTACTTC. It is translated as CASIVTSGSFEQYF.

This clonotype was observed a single time. Compared with germline, one end of the junction differs, possibly owing to a read error. The chain recombines TRBV11-1 with TRBJ2-5; D call uncertain. CDR1 is SGHAT, CDR2 FQDESV, per germline (reference sequence). The CDR3 is 14 residues long. CDR3 sequence: CASSLDTAQGTQYF. In DNA form, the CDR3 reads TGTGCCAGCAGCTTAGATACTGCTCAAGGGACCCAGTACTTC. Complete variable domain (other parts from reference TRBV11-1 and TRBJ2-5): EAEVAQSPRYKITEKSQAVAFWCDPISGHATLYWYRQILGQGPELLVQFQDESVVDDSQLPKDRFSAERLKGVDSTLKIQPAELGDSAMYLCASSLDTAQGTQYFGPGTRLLVL.

This clonotype was seen many times. The rearrangement uses TRBV29-1 and TRBJ2-3; no definite D call. This CDR3 contains 9 residues. The germline gives CDR1 SQVTM, CDR2 ANQGSEA. As DNA, the CDR3 is TGCAACGTCTTGGATACGCAGTATTTT. It codes for CNVLDTQYF.

This clonotype was seen repeatedly, ten times or more. This chain links TRBV5-6 with TRBJ1-1; no reliable D call. Trimming removed 4 bases at V and 0 bases at J, with 13 bases between. From germline, CDR1 is SGHDT and CDR2 YYEEEE. The CDR3 has 15 amino acids. The CDR3: CASSVRRAMNTEAFF. The CDR3 DNA sequence: TGTGCCAGCAGCGTGAGGAGAGCCATGAACACTGAAGCTTTCTTT.

This clonotype has at least ten counts. This rearrangement joins TRBV5-1 to TRBJ1-6; no clear D gene. V dropped 0 bases and J dropped 5 bases, with 9 bases sitting between them. This CDR3 has 15 residues. CDR1 SGHRS and CDR2 YFSETQ come from the germline V gene. The CDR3 spells CASSLVSANNSPLHF. CDR3 DNA: TGCGCCAGCAGCTTGGTATCAGCGAATAATTCACCCCTCCACTTT.

This clonotype was recorded at least ten times. This chain joins TRBV10-2 and TRBJ2-1, with TRBD2 matching 10 bases. The CDR3 is 14 amino acids. Germline V gene data show CDR1 as WSHSY and CDR2 as SAAADI. V gave up 3 bases and J gave up 9 bases; unmatched junction bases: 5. The CDR3: CASSDASGRSEQFF. CDR3 in DNA: TGCGCCAGCAGTGATGCTAGCGGGAGAAGTGAGCAGTTCTTC.

This clonotype appeared many times. The rearrangement uses TRBV12-3 or TRBV12-4 and TRBJ2-7; 9 bases match TRBD2. The trim removed 3 bases at V and 3 bases at J, leaving 3 bases unmatched. The CDR3 sequence is 14 residues long. CDR3 coding DNA: TGTGCCAGCAGTTTCGGCGGGAGGGACTACGAGCAGTACTTC. Translated, it gives CASSFGGRDYEQYF.

This clonotype was counted many times. The chain uses TRBV10-3 and TRBJ2-5; D may be TRBD1 or TRBD2 (5 bases each). The CDR3 has 12 amino acids. V was cut by 10 bases and J by 3 bases, with 12 bases left in between. CDR1 ENHRY and CDR2 SYGVKD come from the germline V gene. The CDR3 coding sequence is TGTGCCACTGGGACCGCTGAAGAGACCCAGTACTTC. This translates into CATGTAEETQYF.

There are many counts of this clonotype. V and J are TRBV5-1 and TRBJ2-3; the match to TRBD2 covers 13 bases. The CDR3 is made up of 14 amino acids. J was trimmed by 6 bases and V by 4 bases; bases with no gene match: 2. CDR1 SGHRS and CDR2 YFSETQ come from the germline V gene. CDR3 DNA sequence: TGCGCCAGCAGCAAGACTAGCGGGAGGGATACGCAGTATTTT. Amino acids: CASSKTSGRDTQYF.

This clonotype came up many times. This chain connects TRBV7-8 to TRBJ1-2; no definite D call. Germline lookup yields CDR1 SGHVS and CDR2 FQNEAQ. Trimming cost V 1 base and J 3 bases, with 6 bases left between them. The CDR3 totals 13 residues. The CDR3 loop reads CASSLGRHYGYTF. Here the CDR3 DNA reads TGTGCCAGCAGCTTAGGGAGGCACTATGGCTACACCTTC.

This clonotype was recorded at least ten times. The chain employs TRBV10-3 and TRBJ2-2; D is undetermined. Trimming shortened V by 3 bases and J by 4 bases, and 3 bases separated the two germline ends. CDR1 is ENHRY and CDR2 is SYGVKD in the germline V gene. This CDR3 is 12 amino acids long. CDR3 amino acids: CAISDATGELFF. In DNA form, the CDR3 reads TGTGCCATCAGTGACGCCACCGGGGAGCTGTTTTTT.

This clonotype was seen ten or more times. The gene calls are TRBV5-5 and TRBJ2-2, with 9 bases fitting TRBD1. The length of the CDR3 is 14 residues. The junction had 0 bases not matched to a gene; V was cut back by 3 bases and J by 3 bases. Germline V gives CDR1 SGHKS, CDR2 YYEKEE (reference sequence). The CDR3 nucleotides are TGTGCCAGCAGCTACAGGGGGCACACCGGGGAGCTGTTTTTT. This codes for CASSYRGHTGELFF.

The table lists this clonotype with many counts. The chain links TRBV20-1 to TRBJ2-6, with D possibly TRBD1 on 5 matching bases. Trimming stripped 6 bases from V and 2 bases from J, with 14 bases between. Germline V CDR1 and CDR2: DFQATT, SNEGSKA (reference sequence). The length of the CDR3 is 15 residues. The CDR3 loop reads CSAGLGVTGANVLTF. The CDR3 region has the DNA TGCAGTGCGGGGCTTGGGGTTACTGGGGCCAACGTCCTGACTTTC.

This clonotype was found many times. This chain connects TRBV5-1 to TRBJ1-1; TRBD1 is a possible D gene (6 bases). V was cut by 4 bases and J by 5 bases, with 6 bases left in between. Per germline, CDR1 SGHRS and CDR2 YFSETQ. The CDR3 length is 11 residues. The CDR3 sequence is CASSQGTEAFF. The CDR3, as DNA: TGCGCCAGCAGCCAGGGGACTGAAGCTTTCTTT.

This chain connects TRBV20-1 to TRBJ2-1; TRBD2 matches at 7 bases. This CDR3 has 19 residues. Germline V gene lookup returns CDR1 DFQATT and CDR2 SNEGSKA (reference sequence). The CDR3, as DNA: TGCTGCGCTAGAGATGCCGGGACTAATACCCAAAGCTCCTACAATGAGCAGTTCTTC. Translating it yields CCARDAGTNTQSSYNEQFF.

This clonotype was seen many times. This rearrangement joins TRBV20-1 to TRBJ2-1; D possibly corresponds to TRBD2 (7 bases). Germline V gene data show CDR1 as DFQATT and CDR2 as SNEGSKA (reference sequence). The CDR3 is made up of 13 amino acids. The germline V and J ends were trimmed by 6 bases and 5 bases, with 14 bases remaining between them. The CDR3 is CSAPGGGNNEQFF. The DNA for the CDR3 is TGCAGTGCCCCTGGGGGGGGCAACAATGAGCAGTTCTTC.

This clonotype was found many times. CDR3 in amino acids: CASSLALLGDTEAFF. CDR3 nucleotides: TGTGCCAGCAGCTTAGCTCTCTTAGGGGACACTGAAGCTTTCTTT. The V gene is TRBV7-2, the J gene TRBJ1-1; weak D call: TRBD1 (5 bases). V dropped 0 bases and J dropped 3 bases, with 11 bases sitting between them. Germline V gene sequence: CDR1 SGHTA, CDR2 FQGNSA. This CDR3 is built from 15 residues.

Note on this clonotype: A read error may explain this, as a much larger clone is one base away. The rearrangement uses TRBV4-2 and TRBJ2-3; TRBD2 matches at 8 bases. Losses at the gene ends were 0 bases for V and 6 bases for J; bases not matched to a gene: 8. The length of the CDR3 is 16 residues. Germline values: CDR1 LGHNA, CDR2 YNFKEQ. The CDR3 reads CASSQERISGADTQYF. The CDR3 DNA sequence: TGTGCCAGCAGCCAAGAACGGATTAGCGGGGCTGATACGCAGTATTTT.

The sample holds many counts of this clonotype. V usage is TRBV5-1 and J usage is TRBJ2-4; D call uncertain. This CDR3 region has 14 residues. V gave up 7 bases and J gave up 2 bases, with 13 bases separating them. Per germline, CDR1 SGHRS and CDR2 YFSETQ. In DNA form, the CDR3 reads TGCGCCAGCCAAGTAGACCCAACCAAAAACATTCAGTACTTC. It translates to CASQVDPTKNIQYF. The full variable domain, with the rest looked up from reference TRBV5-1 and TRBJ2-4, is KAGVTQTPRYLIKTRGQQVTLSCSPISGHRSVSWYQQTPGQGLQFLFEYFSETQRNKGNFPGRFSGRQFSNSRSEMNVSTLELGDSALYLCASQVDPTKNIQYFGAGTRLSVL.

The chain couples TRBV2 to TRBJ1-4; D gene ambiguous. V was cut by 4 bases and J by 8 bases, with 14 bases left in between. Germline CDR1 reads SNHLY; CDR2 reads FYNNEI. CDR3 size: 14 residues. This CDR3 is CASSGGVVKEKLFF. In DNA, the CDR3 is TGTGCCAGCAGTGGTGGGGTTGTCAAGGAAAAACTGTTTTTT.